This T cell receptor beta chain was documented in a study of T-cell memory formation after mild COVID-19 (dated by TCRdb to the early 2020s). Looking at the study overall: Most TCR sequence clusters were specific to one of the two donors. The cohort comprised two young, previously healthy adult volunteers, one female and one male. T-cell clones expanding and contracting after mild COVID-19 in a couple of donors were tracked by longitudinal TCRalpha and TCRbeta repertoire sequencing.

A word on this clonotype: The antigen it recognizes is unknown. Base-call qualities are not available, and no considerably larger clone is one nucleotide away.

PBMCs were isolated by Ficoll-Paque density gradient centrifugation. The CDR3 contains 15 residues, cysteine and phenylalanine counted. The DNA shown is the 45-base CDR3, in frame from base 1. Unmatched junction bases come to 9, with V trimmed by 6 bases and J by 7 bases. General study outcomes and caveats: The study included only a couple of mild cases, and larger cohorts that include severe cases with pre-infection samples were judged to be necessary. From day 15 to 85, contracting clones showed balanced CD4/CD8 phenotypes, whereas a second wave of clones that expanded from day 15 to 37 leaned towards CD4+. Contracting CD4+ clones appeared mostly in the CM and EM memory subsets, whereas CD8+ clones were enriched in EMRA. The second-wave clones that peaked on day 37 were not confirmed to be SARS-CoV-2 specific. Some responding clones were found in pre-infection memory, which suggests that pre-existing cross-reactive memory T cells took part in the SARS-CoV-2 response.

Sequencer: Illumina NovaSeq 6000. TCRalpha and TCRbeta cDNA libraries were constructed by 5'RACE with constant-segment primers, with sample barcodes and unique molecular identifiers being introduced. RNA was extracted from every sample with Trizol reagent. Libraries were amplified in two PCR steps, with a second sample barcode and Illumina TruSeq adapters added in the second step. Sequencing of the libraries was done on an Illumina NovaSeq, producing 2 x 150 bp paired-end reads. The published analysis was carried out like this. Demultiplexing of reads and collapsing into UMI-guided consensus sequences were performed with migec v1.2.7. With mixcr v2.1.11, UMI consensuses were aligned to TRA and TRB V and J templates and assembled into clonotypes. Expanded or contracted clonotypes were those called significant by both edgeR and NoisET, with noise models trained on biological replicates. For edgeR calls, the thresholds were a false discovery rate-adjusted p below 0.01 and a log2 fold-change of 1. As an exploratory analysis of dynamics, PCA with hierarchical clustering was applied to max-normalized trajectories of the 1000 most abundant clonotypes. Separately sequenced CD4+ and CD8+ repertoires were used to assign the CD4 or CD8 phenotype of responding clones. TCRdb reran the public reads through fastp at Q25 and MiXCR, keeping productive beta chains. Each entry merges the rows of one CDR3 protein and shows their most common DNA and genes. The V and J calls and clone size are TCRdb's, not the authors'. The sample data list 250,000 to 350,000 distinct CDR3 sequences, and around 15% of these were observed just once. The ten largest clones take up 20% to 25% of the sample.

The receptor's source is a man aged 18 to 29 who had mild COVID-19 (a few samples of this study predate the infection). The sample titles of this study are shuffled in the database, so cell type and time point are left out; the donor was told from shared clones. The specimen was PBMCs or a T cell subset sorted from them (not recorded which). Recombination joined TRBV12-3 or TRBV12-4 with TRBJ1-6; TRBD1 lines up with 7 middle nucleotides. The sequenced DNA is TGTGCCAGCAGAGTACAGGGGCGGGGAAATTCACCCCTCCACTTT. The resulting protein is CASRVQGRGNSPLHF.